This T cell receptor beta chain is from a study of cytomegalovirus exposure and HLA in healthy donors. Turning to the study itself: Of several hundred genotyped donors, 81% grouped in the Caucasian-associated ancestry cluster.

Trimming took 0 bases from V and 11 from J, leaving 16 bases between them. The CDR3 loop spans 14 amino acids. The germline gives CDR1 KGHSH, CDR2 LQKENI. PCR used 60 Vbeta primers and 13 Jbeta primers. Some clones are missing from TCRdb's copy, which holds only in-frame ones; the method was immunoSEQ multiplex PCR. This table holds around 51,000 clones. The chain couples TRBV18 to TRBJ1-1; TRBD1 might be the D (6 bases). This receptor was taken from a middle-aged woman in good health and CMV-seronegative. Sequences were obtained from PBMCs. In DNA, the CDR3 is TGTGCCAGCTCACCACCGGCGACAGGTATTACGGCTTTCTTT. This sequence encodes CASSPPATGITAFF.